This TCR beta chain was sequenced for a study of early T cells in non-severe SARS-CoV-2 infection. The CDR3 loop spans 15 amino acids. After removal of 3 bases from V and 3 bases from J, the junction contained 3 bases not matched to a gene. Per germline, CDR1 ENHRY and CDR2 SYGVKD. TCRdb called the 5' RACE reads again in MiXCR, with one record for every CDR3 protein. The sample consists of about 64,000 distinct CDR3 sequences, 10% to 12% of them appearing once. The TCR originated in an adult who was a healthcare worker with PCR-confirmed SARS-CoV-2 infection or an uninfected control (not recorded which). Material: whole blood, obtained at baseline. V is TRBV10-3 and J is TRBJ1-1, with 11 bases identical to TRBD1. The CDR3 protein is CAISESGQGDTEAFF. Here the CDR3 DNA reads TGTGCCATCAGTGAATCGGGACAGGGGGACACTGAAGCTTTCTTT.